This T cell receptor (beta chain) appears in the sequencing data of a study of blood T cell repertoires in COVID-19. Whole-study context: The United States, Italy and Spain provided the acute and convalescent COVID-19 samples. Sources were T cells, B-cell-depleted T cells, or PBMCs; the material itself was cDNA or gDNA.

Authors' methods: Amplification of reference gene primers was used by the study to estimate nucleated cell counts. Here immunoSEQ multiplex PCR was the method, and the copy in TCRdb shows in-frame clones only, minus some. The DNA gave D and trimming, while V, J and clone size come from that table. The sample contains more than 75,000 clones, around nine tenths of which appear only once. The sequencing input was peripheral blood. This receptor was obtained from an elderly woman with active COVID-19.

For the CDR3, the DNA is TGTGCCAGCACCGGGACAGGACCATACGAGCAGTACTTC. This gives the protein CASTGTGPYEQYF. The chain couples TRBV28 to TRBJ2-7; 8 bases align to TRBD1. The CDR3 is 13 residues long. Unmatched junction bases numbered 6, after V lost 7 bases and J lost 4 bases. Germline CDR1 and CDR2: MDHEN and SYDVKM. The variable domain in full, completed from reference TRBV28 and TRBJ2-7, reads DVKVTQSSRYLVKRTGEKVFLECVQDMDHENMFWYRQDPGLGLRLIYFSYDVKMKEKGDIPEGYSVSREKKERFSLILESASTNQTSMYLCASTGTGPYEQYFGPGTRLTVT.